The rows below give T cell receptor beta chains drawn from one sample of a study of PD-1 blockade in mismatch repair-deficient tumors. Data came from immunoSEQ multiplex PCR; TCRdb stores just in-frame clones and leaves some out. The data hold more than 40,000 clones, with over 65% observed a single time. The material was peripheral blood, obtained 4 weeks after starting pembrolizumab. The receptors derive from an adult with mismatch repair-deficient cancer. Each CDR3 is given with its conserved first and last residue. D genes are given only for firm matches. Size is omitted from some rows. Given values are once, few, many or a class for expanded clones.

V gene: TRBV9; clone size: .; J gene: TRBJ2-7; D gene: .; CDR3 protein: CASSGRTGLEQYF; CDR3 DNA: TGTGCCAGCAGCGGGAGAACGGGGCTCGAGCAGTACTTC
V gene: TRBV15; clone size: .; J gene: TRBJ2-6; D gene: .; CDR3 protein: CATSRGGSGANVLTF; CDR3 DNA: TGTGCCACCAGCAGAGGAGGGTCTGGGGCCAACGTCCTGACTTTC
V gene: TRBV11-3; clone size: .; J gene: TRBJ2-3; D gene: .; CDR3 protein: CASSPGPNTDTQYF; CDR3 DNA: TGTGCCAGCAGCCCTGGGCCCAACACAGATACGCAGTATTTT
V gene: TRBV19; clone size: .; J gene: TRBJ1-2; D gene: .; CDR3 protein: CASSLSALLYGYTF; CDR3 DNA: TGTGCCAGTAGTTTGTCAGCGCTTTTATATGGCTACACCTTC
V gene: TRBV14; clone size: .; J gene: TRBJ2-5; D gene: .; CDR3 protein: CASSQARQQETQYF; CDR3 DNA: TGTGCCAGCAGCCAAGCACGCCAGCAAGAGACCCAGTACTTC
V gene: TRBV12-5; clone size: .; J gene: TRBJ2-7; D gene: .; CDR3 protein: CASGLGLAYEQYF; CDR3 DNA: TGTGCTAGTGGTTTGGGGCTTGCCTACGAGCAGTACTTC
V gene: TRBV15; clone size: .; J gene: TRBJ1-5; D gene: .; CDR3 protein: CATNENRASNQPQHF; CDR3 DNA: TGTGCCACCAACGAGAACCGGGCGAGCAATCAGCCCCAGCATTTT
V gene: TRBV7-3; clone size: once; J gene: TRBJ2-3; D gene: .; CDR3 protein: CASSPGSTDTQYF; CDR3 DNA: TGTGCCAGCAGCCCTGGGAGCACAGATACGCAGTATTTT
V gene: TRBV5-1; clone size: .; J gene: TRBJ2-7; D gene: TRBD1; CDR3 protein: CASSLGGQNEQYF; CDR3 DNA: TGCGCCAGCAGCTTGGGGGGACAGAACGAGCAGTACTTC
V gene: TRBV14; clone size: few; J gene: TRBJ2-4; D gene: .; CDR3 protein: CASSQGRGRALGKNIQYF; CDR3 DNA: TGTGCCAGCAGCCAAGGGCGGGGACGGGCCCTAGGCAAAAACATTCAGTACTTC
V gene: TRBV6-5; clone size: .; J gene: TRBJ2-4; D gene: .; CDR3 protein: CASSYAGQQYF; CDR3 DNA: TGTGCCAGCAGTTACGCCGGTCAACAGTACTTC
V gene: TRBV7-9; clone size: .; J gene: TRBJ2-3; D gene: .; CDR3 protein: CASSLAAGQYF; CDR3 DNA: TGTGCCAGCAGCTTAGCGGCAGGGCAGTATTTT
V gene: TRBV19; clone size: .; J gene: TRBJ2-1; D gene: .; CDR3 protein: CASSIVSGWNEQFF; CDR3 DNA: TGTGCCAGTAGTATAGTAAGCGGTTGGAATGAGCAGTTCTTC
V gene: TRBV4-1; clone size: .; J gene: TRBJ2-3; D gene: .; CDR3 protein: CASSHRYDRDTQYF; CDR3 DNA: TGCGCCAGCAGCCACCGATACGACAGGGATACGCAGTATTTT
V gene: TRBV2; clone size: .; J gene: TRBJ2-5; D gene: TRBD2; CDR3 protein: CASNRGEQETQYF; CDR3 DNA: TGTGCCAGCAATCGGGGGGAGCAAGAGACCCAGTACTTC
V gene: TRBV11-2; clone size: few; J gene: TRBJ2-3; D gene: TRBD2; CDR3 protein: CASSTFTGTSGTDTQYF; CDR3 DNA: TGTGCCAGCAGCACGTTCACCGGGACTAGCGGCACAGATACGCAGTATTTT
V gene: TRBV6-1; clone size: .; J gene: TRBJ2-7; D gene: .; CDR3 protein: CASSDPGGSTSYEQYF; CDR3 DNA: TGTGCCAGCAGTGACCCGGGGGGCTCTACATCCTACGAGCAGTACTTC
V gene: TRBV4-1; clone size: .; J gene: TRBJ1-1; D gene: .; CDR3 protein: CASSQKGRSGSYTEAFF; CDR3 DNA: TGCGCCAGCAGCCAAAAAGGGAGATCGGGGAGTTACACTGAAGCTTTCTTT
V gene: TRBV19; clone size: .; J gene: TRBJ2-1; D gene: .; CDR3 protein: CASSIFSEQFF; CDR3 DNA: TGTGCCAGTAGTATTTTCTCTGAGCAGTTCTTC
V gene: TRBV11-3; clone size: .; J gene: TRBJ1-2; D gene: .; CDR3 protein: CASSPVGGGNYGYTF; CDR3 DNA: TGTGCCAGCAGCCCGGTCGGCGGGGGTAACTATGGCTACACCTTC
V gene: TRBV5-1; clone size: .; J gene: TRBJ1-4; D gene: TRBD1; CDR3 protein: CASSIKPGQGEEKLFF; CDR3 DNA: TGCGCCAGCAGCATAAAGCCGGGACAGGGGGAAGAAAAACTGTTTTTT
V gene: TRBV7-2; clone size: .; J gene: TRBJ1-5; D gene: TRBD1; CDR3 protein: CASSRTGTESNQPQHF; CDR3 DNA: TGTGCCAGCAGCAGGACCGGGACAGAAAGCAATCAGCCCCAGCATTTT
V gene: TRBV7-8; clone size: .; J gene: TRBJ1-4; D gene: .; CDR3 protein: CASSFGTDYEKLFF; CDR3 DNA: TGTGCCAGCAGCTTCGGTACAGACTATGAAAAACTGTTTTTT
V gene: TRBV5-4; clone size: .; J gene: TRBJ2-1; D gene: .; CDR3 protein: CASSLVGSLSYNEQFF; CDR3 DNA: TGTGCCAGCAGCTTGGTCGGGAGCCTCTCATACAATGAGCAGTTCTTC
V gene: TRBV5-6; clone size: few; J gene: TRBJ2-1; D gene: .; CDR3 protein: CASSLALVRGNEQFF; CDR3 DNA: TGTGCCAGCAGCTTGGCGCTAGTTCGGGGCAATGAGCAGTTCTTC
V gene: TRBV5-4; clone size: .; J gene: TRBJ1-1; D gene: .; CDR3 protein: CASSLSIVGGTEAFF; CDR3 DNA: TGTGCCAGCAGCTTGTCGATCGTCGGGGGCACTGAAGCTTTCTTT
V gene: TRBV27; clone size: .; J gene: TRBJ2-1; D gene: .; CDR3 protein: CASSIGRYNEQFF; CDR3 DNA: TGTGCCAGCAGTATCGGGAGATACAATGAGCAGTTCTTC
V gene: TRBV6-5; clone size: .; J gene: TRBJ1-3; D gene: .; CDR3 protein: CASSYSTSGNTIYF; CDR3 DNA: TGTGCCAGCAGTTACTCGACCTCTGGAAACACCATATATTTT
V gene: TRBV9; clone size: .; J gene: TRBJ2-1; D gene: TRBD2; CDR3 protein: CASTSSGVGYNEQFF; CDR3 DNA: TGTGCCAGCACCTCAAGCGGGGTTGGCTACAATGAGCAGTTCTTC
V gene: TRBV5-4; clone size: .; J gene: TRBJ1-1; D gene: TRBD1; CDR3 protein: CASSDLGTAKAFF; CDR3 DNA: TGTGCCAGCAGCGACCTCGGGACAGCAAAAGCTTTCTTT
V gene: TRBV28; clone size: .; J gene: TRBJ1-4; D gene: .; CDR3 protein: CATALTALTNEKLFF; CDR3 DNA: TGTGCCACAGCCCTGACAGCCCTTACTAATGAAAAACTGTTTTTT
V gene: TRBV10-3; clone size: once; J gene: TRBJ2-3; D gene: .; CDR3 protein: CAISESSGDTQYF; CDR3 DNA: TGTGCCATCAGTGAGTCGTCTGGGGATACGCAGTATTTT
V gene: TRBV6-1; clone size: .; J gene: TRBJ2-7; D gene: .; CDR3 protein: CASRTVASESYEQYF; CDR3 DNA: TGTGCCAGCAGGACGGTGGCTAGCGAATCCTACGAGCAGTACTTC
V gene: TRBV6-1; clone size: .; J gene: TRBJ1-2; D gene: .; CDR3 protein: CASSEYIPSGGYGYTF; CDR3 DNA: TGTGCCAGCAGTGAGTATATACCCTCAGGAGGCTATGGCTACACCTTC
V gene: TRBV11-2; clone size: few; J gene: TRBJ1-5; D gene: .; CDR3 protein: CASSVDGLLGNQPQHF; CDR3 DNA: TGTGCCAGCAGCGTGGACGGACTATTAGGCAATCAGCCCCAGCATTTT
V gene: TRBV7-2; clone size: few; J gene: TRBJ1-2; D gene: .; CDR3 protein: CASSPPPATPYGYTF; CDR3 DNA: TGTGCCAGCAGCCCACCCCCCGCAACTCCCTATGGCTACACCTTC
V gene: TRBV30; clone size: few; J gene: TRBJ2-7; D gene: .; CDR3 protein: CAWSPGRGRSYEQYF; CDR3 DNA: TGTGCCTGGAGTCCAGGCCGGGGGAGATCCTACGAGCAGTACTTC
V gene: TRBV30; clone size: .; J gene: TRBJ1-1; D gene: TRBD1; CDR3 protein: CAWTDRGNVEAFF; CDR3 DNA: TGTGCCTGGACGGACAGGGGGAACGTAGAAGCTTTCTTT
V gene: TRBV12-5; clone size: few; J gene: TRBJ2-7; D gene: .; CDR3 protein: CASGLPLRDREQYF; CDR3 DNA: TGTGCTAGTGGTTTGCCCCTAAGGGACCGGGAGCAGTACTTC
V gene: TRBV11-2; clone size: .; J gene: TRBJ2-1; D gene: .; CDR3 protein: CASTPSGTYNEQFF; CDR3 DNA: TGTGCCAGCACCCCCTCGGGGACCTACAATGAGCAGTTCTTC
V gene: TRBV2; clone size: .; J gene: TRBJ1-2; D gene: TRBD1; CDR3 protein: CASTGTGGFIGGYTF; CDR3 DNA: TGTGCCAGCACCGGGACAGGGGGCTTTATTGGTGGCTACACCTTC
V gene: TRBV9; clone size: .; J gene: TRBJ1-3; D gene: .; CDR3 protein: CASSPLGQGNTIYF; CDR3 DNA: TGTGCCAGCAGCCCCCTGGGACAAGGAAACACCATATATTTT
V gene: TRBV27; clone size: few; J gene: TRBJ2-3; D gene: .; CDR3 protein: CASSLSSVPTDTQYF; CDR3 DNA: TGTGCCAGCAGTTTATCGTCGGTTCCCACAGATACGCAGTATTTT
V gene: TRBV19; clone size: .; J gene: TRBJ1-3; D gene: .; CDR3 protein: CASSIASGSSGNTIYF; CDR3 DNA: TGTGCCAGTAGTATCGCGAGCGGAAGCTCTGGAAACACCATATATTTT
V gene: TRBV12-5; clone size: .; J gene: TRBJ2-3; D gene: TRBD2; CDR3 protein: CASGFTASGRWDTQYF; CDR3 DNA: TGTGCTAGTGGTTTTACCGCTAGCGGGAGGTGGGATACGCAGTATTTT
V gene: TRBV11-2; clone size: .; J gene: TRBJ2-7; D gene: .; CDR3 protein: CASSLNGLSYEQYF; CDR3 DNA: TGTGCCAGCAGCTTAAACGGACTTTCCTACGAGCAGTACTTC
V gene: TRBV18; clone size: .; J gene: TRBJ2-7; D gene: .; CDR3 protein: CASSPSDPRSEQYF; CDR3 DNA: TGTGCCAGCTCACCCTCGGACCCCCGCTCGGAGCAGTACTTC
V gene: TRBV11-3; clone size: .; J gene: TRBJ1-2; D gene: TRBD1; CDR3 protein: CASSLGQGGYYGYTF; CDR3 DNA: TGTGCCAGCAGCCTGGGACAGGGAGGATACTATGGCTACACCTTC
V gene: TRBV7-3; clone size: few; J gene: TRBJ1-2; D gene: .; CDR3 protein: CASSLNGRGDGYTF; CDR3 DNA: TGTGCCAGCAGCTTAAACGGGAGGGGAGATGGCTACACCTTC
V gene: TRBV5-1; clone size: .; J gene: TRBJ1-1; D gene: TRBD1; CDR3 protein: CASRGQLEAFF; CDR3 DNA: TGCGCCAGCAGGGGACAGCTTGAAGCTTTCTTT
V gene: TRBV6-5; clone size: .; J gene: TRBJ1-1; D gene: .; CDR3 protein: CASSYSRGSTEAFF; CDR3 DNA: TGTGCCAGCAGTTACTCGAGAGGGTCCACTGAAGCTTTCTTT
V gene: TRBV11-3; clone size: few; J gene: TRBJ2-1; D gene: .; CDR3 protein: CASSLGAGEQFF; CDR3 DNA: TGTGCCAGCAGCTTAGGGGCTGGTGAGCAGTTCTTC